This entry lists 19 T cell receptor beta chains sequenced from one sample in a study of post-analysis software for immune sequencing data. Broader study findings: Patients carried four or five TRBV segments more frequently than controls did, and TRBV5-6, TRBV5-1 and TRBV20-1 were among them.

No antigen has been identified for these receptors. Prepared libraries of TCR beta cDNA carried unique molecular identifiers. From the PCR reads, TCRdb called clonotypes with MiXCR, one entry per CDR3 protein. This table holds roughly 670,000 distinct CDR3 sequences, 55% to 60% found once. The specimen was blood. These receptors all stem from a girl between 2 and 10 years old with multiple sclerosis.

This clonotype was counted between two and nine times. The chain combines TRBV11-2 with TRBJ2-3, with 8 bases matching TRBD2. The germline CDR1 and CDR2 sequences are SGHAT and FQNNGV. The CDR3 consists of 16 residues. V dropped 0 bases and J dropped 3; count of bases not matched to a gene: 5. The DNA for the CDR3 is TGTGCCAGCAGCTTAGAAAGGGGACTAGTGACAGATACGCAGTATTTT. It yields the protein CASSLERGLVTDTQYF.

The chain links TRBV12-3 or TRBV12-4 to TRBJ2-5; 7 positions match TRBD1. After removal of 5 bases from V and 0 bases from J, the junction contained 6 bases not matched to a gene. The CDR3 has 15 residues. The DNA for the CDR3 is TGTGCCAGCAGTCATCGGGACAGACACCAAGAGACCCAGTACTTC. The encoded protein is CASSHRDRHQETQYF.

The CDR3 coding sequence is TGCAGTGCTAGGGAAGGCGGGAGGAGGGCCGATGAGCAGTTCTTC. Amino acids: CSAREGGRRADEQFF. The chain joins TRBV20-1 to TRBJ2-1; 8 bases fit TRBD2. The V gene end was trimmed by 3 bases and the J gene end by 8 bases; junction bases not matched to a gene: 12. Per germline, CDR1 DFQATT and CDR2 SNEGSKA (reference sequence). The length of the CDR3 is 15 residues.

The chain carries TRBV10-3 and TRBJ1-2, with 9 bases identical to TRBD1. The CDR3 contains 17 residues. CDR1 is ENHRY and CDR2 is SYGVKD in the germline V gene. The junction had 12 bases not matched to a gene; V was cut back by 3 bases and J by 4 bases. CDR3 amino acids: CAISDPLGTGRGYGYTF. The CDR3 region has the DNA TGTGCCATCAGTGACCCCTTAGGGACAGGGAGAGGCTATGGCTACACCTTC.

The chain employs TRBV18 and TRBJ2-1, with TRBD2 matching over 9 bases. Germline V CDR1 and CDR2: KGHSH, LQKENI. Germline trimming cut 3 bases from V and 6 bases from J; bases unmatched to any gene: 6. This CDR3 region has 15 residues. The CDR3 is CASSPGTSLVNEQFF. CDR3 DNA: TGTGCCAGCTCACCCGGGACTAGCCTAGTCAATGAGCAGTTCTTC.

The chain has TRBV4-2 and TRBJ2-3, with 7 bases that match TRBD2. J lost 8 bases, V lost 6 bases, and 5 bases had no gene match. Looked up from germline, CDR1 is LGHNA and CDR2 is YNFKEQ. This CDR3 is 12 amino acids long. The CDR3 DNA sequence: TGTGCCAGCAGGAGGACTAGTCGTACGCAGTATTTT. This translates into CASRRTSRTQYF.

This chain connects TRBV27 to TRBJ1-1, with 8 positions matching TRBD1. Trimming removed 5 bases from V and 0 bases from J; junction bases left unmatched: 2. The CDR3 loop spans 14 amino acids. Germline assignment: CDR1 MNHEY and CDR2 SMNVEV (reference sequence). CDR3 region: CASSGQGMNTEAFF. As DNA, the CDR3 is TGTGCCAGCAGTGGACAGGGTATGAACACTGAAGCTTTCTTT.

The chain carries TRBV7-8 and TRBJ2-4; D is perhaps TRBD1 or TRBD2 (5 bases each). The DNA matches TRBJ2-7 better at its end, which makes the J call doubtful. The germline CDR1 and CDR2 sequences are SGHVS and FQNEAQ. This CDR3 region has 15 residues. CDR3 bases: TGTGCCAGCAGCTTAGGGGGGTACGGGGTTAACGAGCAGTACTTC. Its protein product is CASSLGGYGVNEQYF.

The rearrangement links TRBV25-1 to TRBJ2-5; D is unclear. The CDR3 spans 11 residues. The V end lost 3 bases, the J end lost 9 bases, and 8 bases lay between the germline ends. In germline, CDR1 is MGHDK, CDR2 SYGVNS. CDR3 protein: CASSDQGAQYF. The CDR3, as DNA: TGTGCCAGCAGTGACCAAGGAGCCCAGTACTTC.

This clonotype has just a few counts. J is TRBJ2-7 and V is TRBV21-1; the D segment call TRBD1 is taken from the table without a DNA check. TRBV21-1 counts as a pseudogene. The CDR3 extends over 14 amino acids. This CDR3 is CASSKEGKRHEQYF. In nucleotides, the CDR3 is TGTGCCAGCAGCAAAGAGGGGAAAAGGCACGAGCAGTACTTC.

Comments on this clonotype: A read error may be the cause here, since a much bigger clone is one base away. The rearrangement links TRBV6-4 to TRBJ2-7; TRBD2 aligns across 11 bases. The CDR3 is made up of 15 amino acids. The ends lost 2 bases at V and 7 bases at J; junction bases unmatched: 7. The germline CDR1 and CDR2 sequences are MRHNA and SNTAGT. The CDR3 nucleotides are TGTGCCAGCAGTGACGGGACTAGCGGATACAATGAGCAGTACTTC. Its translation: CASSDGTSGYNEQYF.

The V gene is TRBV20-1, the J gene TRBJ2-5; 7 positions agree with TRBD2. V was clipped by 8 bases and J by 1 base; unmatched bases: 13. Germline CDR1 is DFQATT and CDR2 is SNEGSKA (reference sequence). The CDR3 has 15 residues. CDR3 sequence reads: CSSKEAGAGQETQYF. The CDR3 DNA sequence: TGCAGTTCAAAGGAGGCGGGAGCGGGCCAAGAGACCCAGTACTTC.

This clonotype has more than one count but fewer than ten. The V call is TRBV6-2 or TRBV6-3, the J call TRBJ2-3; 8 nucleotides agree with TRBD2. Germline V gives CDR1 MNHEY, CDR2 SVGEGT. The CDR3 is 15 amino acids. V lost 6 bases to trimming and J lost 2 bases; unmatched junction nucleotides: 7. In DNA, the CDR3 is TGTGCCAGCAGATCCGGGGGGGAATCCACAGATACGCAGTATTTT. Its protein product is CASRSGGESTDTQYF.

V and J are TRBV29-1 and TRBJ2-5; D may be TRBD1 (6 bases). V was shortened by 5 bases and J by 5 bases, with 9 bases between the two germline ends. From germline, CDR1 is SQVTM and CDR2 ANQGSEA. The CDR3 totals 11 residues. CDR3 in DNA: TGCAGCGTTACAGGGAAGGAGACCCAGTACTTC. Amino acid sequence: CSVTGKETQYF. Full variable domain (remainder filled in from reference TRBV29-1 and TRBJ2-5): SAVISQKPSRDICQRGTSLTIQCQVDSQVTMMFWYRQQPGQSLTLIATANQGSEATYESGFVIDKFPISRPNLTFSTLTVSNMSPEDSSIYLCSVTGKETQYFGPGTRLLVL.

The CDR3 coding sequence is TGCAGTGCCCCCGCCCTCGGACGGTTGAACACCGGGGAGCTGTTTTTT. Amino acids: CSAPALGRLNTGELFF. The chain combines TRBV20-1 with TRBJ2-2, with D uncertain. The CDR3 has 16 residues. Germline V CDR1 and CDR2: DFQATT, SNEGSKA (reference sequence). Trimming removed 6 bases from V and 1 base from J, with 18 bases in between.

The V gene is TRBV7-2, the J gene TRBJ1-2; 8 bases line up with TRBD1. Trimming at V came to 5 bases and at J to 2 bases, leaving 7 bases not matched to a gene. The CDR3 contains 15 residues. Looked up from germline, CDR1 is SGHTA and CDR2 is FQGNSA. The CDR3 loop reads CASSIVTGENYGYTF. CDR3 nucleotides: TGTGCCAGCAGCATAGTGACAGGGGAAAACTATGGCTACACCTTC.

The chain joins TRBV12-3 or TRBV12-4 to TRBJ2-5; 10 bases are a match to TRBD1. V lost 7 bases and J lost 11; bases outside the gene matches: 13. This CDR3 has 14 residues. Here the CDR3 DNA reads TGTGCCAGCACAGGGGGGACAGGGGTCAATGAGCAGTACTTC. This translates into CASTGGTGVNEQYF.

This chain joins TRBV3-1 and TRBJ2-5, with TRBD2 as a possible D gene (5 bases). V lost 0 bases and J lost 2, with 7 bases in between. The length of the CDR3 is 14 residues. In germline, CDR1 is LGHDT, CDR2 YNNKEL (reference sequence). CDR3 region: CASSQDRGQETQYF. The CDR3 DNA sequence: TGTGCCAGCAGCCAAGATCGGGGTCAAGAGACCCAGTACTTC.

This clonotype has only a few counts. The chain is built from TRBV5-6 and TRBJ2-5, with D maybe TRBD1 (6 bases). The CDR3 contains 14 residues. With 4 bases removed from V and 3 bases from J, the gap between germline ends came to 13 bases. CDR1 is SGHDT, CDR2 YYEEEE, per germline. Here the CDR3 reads CASSRDRRKETQYF. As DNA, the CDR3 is TGTGCCAGCAGCCGCGACAGGCGCAAAGAGACCCAGTACTTC.